Listed below are T cell receptor beta chains from one sample, sequenced in a study of molecular identifiers for immune sequencing clone quantification. TCRdb reprocessed the PCR reads with MiXCR, giving one entry per CDR3 protein. The sample has 60,000 to 80,000 distinct CDR3 sequences, less than 20% seen once; the top ten hold roughly 1.4%. Sequencing used naive CD8+ T cells from blood, with Jurkat cell RNA spiked in. These receptor sequences come from a human donor in good health. Some libraries in this study had Jurkat cell RNA spiked in. The CDR3 runs from the conserved cysteine through the conserved F or W. The D gene is left open where the match is weak. Clone size is given for some rows only: seen once, a few or many times, or a class if the clone is expanded.

clone size,D gene,J gene,V gene,CDR3 length,CDR3 protein,CDR3 DNA
many,NA,TRBJ2-7,TRBV9,13,CASSSMGDYEQYF,TGTGCCAGCAGCTCGATGGGAGACTACGAGCAGTACTTC
few,TRBD2,TRBJ2-1,TRBV24-1,12,CATSPTSDEQFF,TGTGCCACCAGTCCGACTAGCGATGAGCAGTTCTTC
NA,TRBD2,TRBJ2-1,TRBV27,13,CASREGLVNEQFF,TGTGCCAGCAGGGAAGGACTAGTCAATGAGCAGTTCTTC
few,TRBD1,TRBJ2-5,TRBV28,13,CASSTDRGFTQYF,TGTGCCAGCAGTACCGACAGGGGGTTCACCCAGTACTTC
many,NA,TRBJ2-7,TRBV4-1,14,CASSQGLALFEQYF,TGCGCCAGCAGCCAAGGACTGGCCCTCTTCGAGCAGTACTTC
NA,NA,TRBJ2-1,TRBV2,15,CASSEVLAPYNEQFF,TGTGCCAGCAGTGAAGTCCTTGCACCCTACAATGAGCAGTTCTTC
many,TRBD1,TRBJ2-7,TRBV27,15,CASSNPWDSSYEQYF,TGTGCCAGCAGTAACCCTTGGGACAGTTCCTACGAGCAGTACTTC
many,NA,TRBJ2-2,TRBV7-9,14,CASSLPLRGGELFF,TGTGCCAGCAGCTTACCCCTGCGTGGCGGGGAGCTGTTTTTT
NA,NA,TRBJ2-3,TRBV19,13,CASRPLGTDTQYF,TGTGCCAGCCGCCCACTGGGCACAGATACGCAGTATTTT
NA,NA,TRBJ2-1,TRBV5-1,18,CASSLGFNSGGTRNEQFF,TGCGCCAGCAGCTTGGGGTTCAACTCTGGCGGGACCCGGAATGAGCAGTTCTTC
many,TRBD2,TRBJ2-3,TRBV6-5,17,CASSRTSGRGGTDTQYF,TGTGCCAGCAGCCGGACTAGCGGGAGGGGAGGCACAGATACGCAGTATTTT
NA,NA,TRBJ2-1,TRBV5-1,15,CASSLEQSSYNEQFF,TGCGCCAGCAGCTTGGAACAGAGCTCCTACAATGAGCAGTTCTTC
many,TRBD2,TRBJ2-2,TRBV7-6,16,CASSSGEGLPPEELFF,TGTGCCAGCAGCTCCGGAGAGGGACTACCACCGGAGGAGCTGTTTTTT
many,NA,TRBJ2-7,TRBV20-1,13,CSAAGDTAYEQYF,TGCAGTGCTGCGGGGGACACCGCCTACGAGCAGTACTTC
many,NA,TRBJ2-5,TRBV7-6,15,CASSSPGVPQETQYF,TGTGCCAGCAGCTCGCCGGGGGTGCCCCAAGAGACCCAGTACTTC
many,NA,TRBJ2-3,TRBV28,14,CASSLKSKTDTQYF,TGTGCCAGCAGTTTAAAGAGTAAAACAGATACGCAGTATTTT
many,NA,TRBJ2-3,TRBV13,16,CASSLRPLSGTDTQYF,TGTGCCAGCAGCCTTCGGCCCCTAAGCGGAACAGATACGCAGTATTTT
few,NA,TRBJ2-3,TRBV11-2,16,CASSLGHGNPTDTQYF,TGTGCCAGCAGCTTAGGCCATGGGAACCCCACAGATACGCAGTATTTT
many,NA,TRBJ2-5,TRBV25-1,14,CASSFIGGMETQYF,TGTGCCAGCAGCTTTATCGGAGGGATGGAGACCCAGTACTTC
NA,NA,TRBJ2-1,TRBV19,16,CASSIDPDFGYNEQFF,TGTGCCAGTAGTATAGATCCGGACTTCGGCTACAATGAGCAGTTCTTC
few,NA,TRBJ1-4,TRBV7-9,15,CASSSEGGVSEKLFF,TGTGCCAGCAGCTCCGAAGGGGGGGTTAGTGAAAAACTGTTTTTT
NA,NA,TRBJ1-4,TRBV7-9,11,CASSPVEKLFF,TGTGCCAGCAGCCCGGTCGAAAAACTGTTTTTT
many,NA,TRBJ2-3,TRBV25-1,15,CASSDRIGSTDTQYF,TGTGCCAGCAGTGACCGCATCGGGAGTACCGATACGCAGTATTTT
NA,TRBD1,TRBJ1-5,TRBV30,14,CAWDDQGVQQPQHF,TGTGCCTGGGACGATCAGGGGGTACAGCAGCCCCAGCATTTT
many,NA,TRBJ2-7,TRBV12-3/TRBV12-4,15,CASSLEPGVSYEQYF,TGTGCCAGCAGTTTGGAACCAGGGGTTTCCTACGAGCAGTACTTC
many,TRBD2,TRBJ2-1,TRBV27,16,CASRRPGLALYNEQFF,TGTGCCAGCAGACGCCCGGGACTAGCGTTGTACAATGAGCAGTTCTTC
NA,TRBD2,TRBJ2-6,TRBV7-6,16,CASSPRLAGGANVLTF,TGTGCCAGCAGCCCTAGACTAGCAGGTGGGGCCAACGTCCTGACTTTC
NA,NA,TRBJ2-7,TRBV11-2,13,CASSLVLYYEQYF,TGTGCCAGCAGCTTAGTTCTGTACTACGAGCAGTACTTC
many,NA,TRBJ2-3,TRBV10-3,14,CATHLVGRADTQYF,TGTGCCACGCATCTAGTGGGACGGGCAGATACGCAGTATTTT
many,TRBD1,TRBJ1-1,TRBV27,15,CASSLVRGWDTEAFF,TGTGCCAGCAGTTTGGTCAGGGGGTGGGACACTGAAGCTTTCTTT
NA,TRBD2,TRBJ2-7,TRBV7-9,16,CASSLATSGTSYEQYF,TGTGCCAGCAGCTTAGCTACTAGCGGGACATCCTACGAGCAGTACTTC
many,TRBD1,TRBJ2-7,TRBV6-5,15,CASNPGQASSYEQYF,TGTGCCAGCAACCCGGGACAGGCTAGCTCCTACGAGCAGTACTTC
many,NA,TRBJ2-7,TRBV6-2/TRBV6-3,13,CASSYSRLRVQYF,TGTGCCAGCAGTTACTCGAGGCTCAGGGTGCAGTACTTC
many,TRBD2,TRBJ2-3,TRBV7-8,14,CAIRAGGPTDTQYF,TGTGCCATCCGGGCGGGAGGCCCCACAGATACGCAGTATTTT
few,NA,TRBJ2-2,TRBV4-2,14,CASSSRSINGELFF,TGTGCCAGCAGCTCTAGATCGATAAACGGGGAGCTGTTTTTT
many,NA,TRBJ1-3,TRBV4-3,17,CASSQERYTTSGNTIYF,TGCGCCAGCAGCCAAGAACGCTACACGACTTCTGGAAACACCATATATTTT
many,NA,TRBJ2-3,TRBV10-3,14,CAISDGWSTDTRYF,TGTGCCATCAGTGACGGTTGGAGCACAGATACGCGGTATTTT
NA,TRBD2,TRBJ2-1,TRBV5-1,18,CASSLASGPLKSYNEQFF,TGCGCCAGCAGCTTGGCTAGCGGTCCACTAAAGTCCTACAATGAGCAGTTCTTC
NA,NA,TRBJ2-5,TRBV3-1,16,CASSHIVGNSQETQYF,TGTGCCAGCAGCCATATTGTGGGCAATTCGCAAGAGACCCAGTACTTC
many,TRBD1,TRBJ2-7,TRBV4-1,18,CASSQGAETGGLFYEQYF,TGCGCCAGCAGCCAAGGGGCGGAGACAGGGGGCTTGTTCTACGAGCAGTACTTC
many,NA,TRBJ2-7,TRBV10-3,15,CAISESRLESGEQYF,TGTGCCATCAGTGAGTCCCGGCTAGAGAGTGGCGAGCAGTACTTC